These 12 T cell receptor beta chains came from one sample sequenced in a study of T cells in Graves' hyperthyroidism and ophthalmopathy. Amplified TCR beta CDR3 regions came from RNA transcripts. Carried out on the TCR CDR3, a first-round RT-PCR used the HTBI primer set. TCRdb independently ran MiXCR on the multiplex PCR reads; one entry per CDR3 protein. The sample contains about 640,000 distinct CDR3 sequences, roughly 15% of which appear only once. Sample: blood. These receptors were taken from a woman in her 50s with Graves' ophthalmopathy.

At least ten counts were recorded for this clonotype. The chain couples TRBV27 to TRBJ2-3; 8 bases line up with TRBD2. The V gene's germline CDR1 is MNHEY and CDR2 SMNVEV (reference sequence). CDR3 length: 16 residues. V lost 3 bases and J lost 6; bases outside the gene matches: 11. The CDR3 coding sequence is TGTGCCAGCAGTTTCGAAAAGCGGGAGTCTTCGGATACGCAGTATTTT. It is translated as CASSFEKRESSDTQYF.

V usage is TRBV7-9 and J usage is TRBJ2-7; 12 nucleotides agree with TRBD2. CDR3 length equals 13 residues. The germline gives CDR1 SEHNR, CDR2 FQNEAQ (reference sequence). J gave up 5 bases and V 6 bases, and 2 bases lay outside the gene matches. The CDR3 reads CASRGLAGNEQYF. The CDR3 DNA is TGTGCCAGCAGAGGACTAGCGGGAAACGAGCAGTACTTC.

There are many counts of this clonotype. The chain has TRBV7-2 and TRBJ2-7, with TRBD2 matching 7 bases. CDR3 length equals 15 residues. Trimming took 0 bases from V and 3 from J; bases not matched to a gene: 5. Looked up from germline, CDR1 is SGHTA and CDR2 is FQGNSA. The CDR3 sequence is CASSLAGGSNYEQYF. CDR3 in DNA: TGTGCCAGCAGCTTAGCGGGAGGGAGCAACTACGAGCAGTACTTC.

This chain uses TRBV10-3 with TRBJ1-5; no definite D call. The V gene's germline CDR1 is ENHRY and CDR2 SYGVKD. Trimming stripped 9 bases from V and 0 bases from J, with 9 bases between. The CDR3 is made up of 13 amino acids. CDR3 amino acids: CAIGPNSNQPQHF. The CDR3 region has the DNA TGTGCCATTGGACCCAATAGCAATCAGCCCCAGCATTTT.

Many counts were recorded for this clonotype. CDR3 in amino acids: CASSPWVAGVSWTDTQYF. The DNA for the CDR3 is TGTGCCAGTAGCCCCTGGGTAGCGGGAGTTTCGTGGACAGATACGCAGTATTTT. The rearrangement links TRBV19 to TRBJ2-3; 9 positions match TRBD2. Germline V lookup: CDR1 LNHDA, CDR2 SQIVND (reference sequence). The CDR3 has 18 amino acids. Trimming removed 6 bases from V and 3 bases from J; junction bases left unmatched: 16.

The CDR3 is CASSPSEAYNEQFF. The CDR3 coding sequence is TGTGCCAGTAGTCCCAGTGAGGCCTACAATGAGCAGTTCTTC. The chain uses TRBV19 and TRBJ2-1; D is uncertain. This CDR3 contains 14 residues. In germline, CDR1 is LNHDA, CDR2 SQIVND (reference sequence). The germline V and J ends were trimmed by 5 bases and 2 bases, with 10 bases remaining between them. The entire variable domain, with the rest obtained from reference TRBV19 and TRBJ2-1, is as follows: DGGITQSPKYLFRKEGQNVTLSCEQNLNHDAMYWYRQDPGQGLRLIYYSQIVNDFQKGDIAEGYSVSREKKESFPLTVTSAQKNPTAFYLCASSPSEAYNEQFFGPGTRLTVL.

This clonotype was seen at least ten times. In DNA, the CDR3 is TGTGCCAGCAGCCAAAGGGCCCTCTATGGCTACACCTTC. Protein product: CASSQRALYGYTF. The chain links TRBV3-2 to TRBJ1-2. TRBV3-2 is shown as a pseudogene. The CDR3 runs to 13 residues.

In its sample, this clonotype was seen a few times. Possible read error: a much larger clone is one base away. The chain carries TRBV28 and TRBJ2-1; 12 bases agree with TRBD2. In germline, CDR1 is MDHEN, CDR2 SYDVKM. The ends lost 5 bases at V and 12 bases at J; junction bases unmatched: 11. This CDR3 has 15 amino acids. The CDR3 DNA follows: TGTGCCAGCAGTCTCAAGTCTAGCGGGAGGGGTGGGCAGTTCTTC. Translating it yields CASSLKSSGRGGQFF.

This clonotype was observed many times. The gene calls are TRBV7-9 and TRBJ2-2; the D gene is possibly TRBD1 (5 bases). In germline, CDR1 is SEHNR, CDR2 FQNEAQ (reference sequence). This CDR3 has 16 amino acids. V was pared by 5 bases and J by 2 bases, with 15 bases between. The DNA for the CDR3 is TGTGCCAGCAGCCCTCAAGGGGTCCACAACACCGGGGAGCTGTTTTTT. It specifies CASSPQGVHNTGELFF.

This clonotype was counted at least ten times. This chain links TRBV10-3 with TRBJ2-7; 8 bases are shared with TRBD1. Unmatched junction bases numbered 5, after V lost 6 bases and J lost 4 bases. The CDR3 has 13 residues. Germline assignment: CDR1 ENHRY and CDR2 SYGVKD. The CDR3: CAISLGQGYEQYF. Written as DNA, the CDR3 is TGTGCCATCAGCCTAGGACAGGGTTACGAGCAGTACTTC.

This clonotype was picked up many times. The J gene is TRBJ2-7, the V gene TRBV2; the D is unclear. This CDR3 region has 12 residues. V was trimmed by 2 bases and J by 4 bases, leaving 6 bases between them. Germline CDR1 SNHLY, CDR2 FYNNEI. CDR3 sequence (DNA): TGTGCCAGCAGTGAAATGGGGTACGAGCAGTACTTC. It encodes CASSEMGYEQYF.

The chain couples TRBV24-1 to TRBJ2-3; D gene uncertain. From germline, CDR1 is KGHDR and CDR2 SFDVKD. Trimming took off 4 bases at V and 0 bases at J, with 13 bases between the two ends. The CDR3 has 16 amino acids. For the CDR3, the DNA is TGTGCCACCAGTGAACACAGTGCCTCTAGCACAGATACGCAGTATTTT. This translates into CATSEHSASSTDTQYF.